This passage covers 5 T cell receptor beta chains from one sample sequenced in a study of blood T cells in healthy people across ages. The authors ran a second PCR of about 7 to 11 cycles using a sample-barcoded 5' primer and a J-beta primer mix. In TCRdb, the 5' RACE reads were re-called with MiXCR into one record per CDR3 protein. The profile covers 1.5 million or so distinct CDR3 sequences, with roughly 40% appearing a single time and approximately 7.9% taken by the ten largest. Sequencing was carried out using blood. The receptors stem from a woman under 30 in good health.

The chain has TRBV20-1 and TRBJ1-1, with TRBD1 matching 7 bases. This CDR3 comprises 14 residues. The trim removed 2 bases at V and 11 bases at J, leaving 14 bases unmatched. CDR1 and CDR2 (germline): DFQATT, SNEGSKA (reference sequence). The CDR3 nucleotides read TGCAGTGCTAGACCCCGAGCCGGGACAGTCGGCGCTTTCTTT. It codes for CSARPRAGTVGAFF.

The chain is built from TRBV28 and TRBJ2-5; 7 bases match TRBD1. The V gene end was trimmed by 2 bases and the J gene end by 11 bases; junction bases not matched to a gene: 14. CDR3 length: 15 residues. From germline, CDR1 is MDHEN and CDR2 SYDVKM. Here the CDR3 reads CASSLETGAYNEQYF. The CDR3 DNA reads as TGTGCCAGCAGTTTAGAAACAGGGGCCTACAATGAGCAGTACTTC.

This clonotype occurred once. The rearrangement links TRBV5-6 to TRBJ2-7, with 10 bases lining up with TRBD2. This CDR3 contains 18 residues. Looked up from germline, CDR1 is SGHDT and CDR2 is YYEEEE. J lost 6 bases, V lost 7 bases, and 22 bases had no gene match. DNA for the CDR3: TGTGCCAGCCAAACGGGGCTAGCGGGAGTGTCGGCTACGGGCGAGCAGTACTTC. Translating it yields CASQTGLAGVSATGEQYF.

This clonotype was observed a handful of times. The genes are TRBV4-2 and TRBJ2-1, with 9 bases aligning to TRBD1. Germline V gene lookup returns CDR1 LGHNA and CDR2 YNFKEQ. V lost 1 base to trimming and J lost 9 bases; unmatched junction nucleotides: 7. This CDR3 spans 15 amino acids. The CDR3 spells CASSQVGTGRSEQFF. The CDR3 DNA reads as TGTGCCAGCAGCCAAGTGGGGACAGGGCGAAGTGAGCAGTTCTTC.

The V and J genes are TRBV27 and TRBJ2-1; D perhaps matches TRBD2 (8 bases). The CDR3 runs 16 residues. The germline V gene encodes CDR1 MNHEY and CDR2 SMNVEV (reference sequence). With 6 bases removed from V and 9 bases from J, the gap between germline ends came to 24 bases. CDR3 amino acids: CASRLRQGLGGTEQFF. The CDR3 DNA reads TGTGCCAGCAGACTTAGACAGGGACTAGGAGGTACTGAGCAGTTCTTC.